The sequence of this T cell receptor (beta chain) was determined in a study of blood T cell repertoires in COVID-19. Study overall: Samples representing acute and convalescent COVID-19 were sourced from the United States, Italy and Spain. T cells, B-cell-depleted T cells, or PBMCs provided the cDNA or gDNA that served as material.

The assay was immunoSEQ multiplex PCR, and TCRdb's table has in-frame clones only and misses some. This sample has approximately 58,000 clones; 77% occur once, and the top ten carry 43%. Trimming took off 6 bases at V and 1 base at J, with 15 bases between the two ends. Germline V CDR1 and CDR2: SGHRS, YFSETQ. The length of the CDR3 is 15 residues. The sequenced material came from peripheral blood. This chain uses TRBV5-1 with TRBJ2-3; D is possibly TRBD2 (5 bases). The receptor comes from a man between 65 and 85 years old with active or convalescent COVID-19. CDR3 amino acids: CASTKGGLGTDTQYF. In nucleotides, the CDR3 is TGCGCCAGCACCAAGGGCGGGTTGGGCACAGATACGCAGTATTTT.